The TCR beta chain described here comes from a study of cytomegalovirus exposure and HLA in healthy donors. Study information: As an earlier analysis found, about 179 million T cells yielded over 95 million unique TCR beta sequences.

About this clone itself: Its antigen is as yet unknown.

Study results and caveats: The classifier was said to identify cytomegalovirus status with high specificity and sensitivity. In a later analysis, TCR beta V- and J-gene trimming showed a link to a missense DCLRE1C variant.

Primers: 60 Vbeta forward and 13 Jbeta reverse. Authors' data handling: Around 9.9 million shared chains were among the approximately 82 million unique TCR beta chains that a later analysis counted. Sequencing used immunoSEQ multiplex PCR; TCRdb keeps in-frame clones, though not all of them. Clonal size and the V and J genes are those of that table, whereas D and trimming came from the DNA. This table holds over 250,000 clones, roughly 70% found once. CDR3 length equals 13 residues. The trim removed 8 bases at V and 2 bases at J, leaving 5 bases unmatched. Germline CDR1 MDHEN, CDR2 SYDVKM. The TCR originated in a female donor in good health and CMV-seronegative. The chain combines TRBV28 with TRBJ2-7; 8 bases are a match to TRBD1. Sequencing used PBMCs. The CDR3 region is CASSTGGTYEQYF. CDR3 DNA sequence: TGTGCCAGCTCAACAGGGGGAACCTACGAGCAGTACTTC.